This T cell receptor (beta chain) derives from a study of naive and memory T cell subsets (dated by TCRdb to about 2017). For the study in its entirety: An open-source, UMI-based TCR alpha and beta sequencing pipeline was applied to sorted naive and memory peripheral blood T cell subsets. The functional CMV T cell responses agreed completely with IgG serology results. RNA was DNase-treated and reverse transcribed with TCR constant-region primers, mostly using SuperScript III. On the study overall, not on this receptor specifically: In both CD4 and CD8 cells, the Gini index increased while Shannon and inverse Simpson diversity decreased from naive through CM, EM and EMRA. Once error correction was done, more than 85% of naive TCR sequences showed up just once, which made the naive abundance distributions much steeper than those of the memory subsets. A power law was followed by TCR abundance, with an exponent that differed between naive and memory subsets but was consistent across the three individuals. RNA-based TCR counts may be influenced by expression changes linked to T cell activation and differentiation. The repertoire findings for the naive and memory subsets could not be validated against a ground truth, as none was available. A few larger clonotypes were present in naive repertoires, especially CD8 naive repertoires, and these clonotypes were possibly memory cells re-expressing CD45RA. A clonotype was defined as a single alpha or beta chain sequence rather than as a paired alpha/beta receptor.

Receptor amplification or capture employed UMI-ligation and nested PCR. To cover both TRBC1 and TRBC2, the beta constant-region primer consisted of an equimolar mix of two oligonucleotides. A single-stranded oligonucleotide containing the SP2 primer and a 12-nucleotide UMI was joined to the 3' end of the cDNA by T4 RNA ligase 1. The ligated cDNA went through four rounds of PCR with nested alpha and beta constant-region primers together with the SP2 primer. The ligation reaction was incubated at 16°C for about 18-24 hours. To avoid over-amplification, PCR2 was usually performed as a SYBR Green qPCR and halted once a predetermined threshold was reached. All purifications after the first were performed with Agencourt AMPure XP magnetic beads. Libraries were quantified by Qubit and checked on a TapeStation, where a main peak was expected near 650 bp. Sequencing of the pooled libraries was done on an Illumina MiSeq using v2 2x251 paired-end kits, which typically yielded about 1-2 million reads per sample. Each sample library was pooled at roughly 4 nM, and about 4.5-7.5% PhiX was included to improve cluster recognition. In the authors' own workflow: Using tag matching that tolerated one base-pair mismatch, Decombinator assigned V and J genes to FASTQ reads that had been processed by Demultiplexor. Collapsinator relied on UMIs to fix sequencing errors as well as frequency errors caused by PCR heterogeneity. TCRs were translated and CDR3s were extracted from the conserved cysteine to the FGXG phenylalanine by CDR3Translator, with non-productive sequences being flagged. Repertoires were subsampled to equal numbers of UMI-defined TCRs before Gini, Shannon entropy and inverse Simpson indices were calculated. Power-law fits to clonotype abundance distributions were performed by maximum likelihood within the linear range. For one naive CD8 sample, the pipeline and MIGEC produced similar UMI counts, unique TCR numbers and clonal distributions. In one analysis, naive TCRs that were also found in any memory subset of the same donor were excluded from the naive repertoire. The repertoires were searched for under 7,500 CMV-associated CDR3 sequences that had been compiled from VDJdb and a published dataset. In-frame beta chains were kept once TCRdb had trimmed the public reads at Q25 with fastp and called clones with MiXCR. Merged by CDR3 protein, the rows form single entries marked with the most common genes and DNA. The V and J calls and clone size come from TCRdb's table, not from the authors' own analysis. The sample table lists under 150,000 distinct CDR3 sequences, approximately 15% of them with a count of one. About 0.15% of the sample comes from the top ten.

This clonotype has just a few counts. Its target antigen remains unknown. No quality values exist for individual bases; no much larger clone is one base distant. TCR alpha and beta chain libraries were amplified separately from the second PCR step onward. Donor CMV status was determined by IFNgamma production from CD4+ T cells after overnight stimulation of fresh PBMCs with CMV viral lysate. CD4 T cells were positively selected using Miltenyi beads, after which CD8 T cells were positively selected from the CD4-negative fraction. Cells stained for CD3, CD4, CD8, CD45RA, CD27 and a live/dead dye were sorted on a BD Aria II into four subsets by CD45RA and CD27. A few healthy volunteers provided blood, and the blood of each volunteer was split into CD4 and CD8 T cells and then into four differentiation subsets. Roughly 130 ml of peripheral blood was collected from each donor, and PBMC were isolated by Ficoll-Paque PLUS density-gradient centrifugation. Sorted cells were lysed in RLT buffer, after which RNA was extracted using a Qiagen RNeasy kit and stored at -80 degrees C.

This TCR was sampled from a human donor in good health. The sequenced material came from naive CD4+ T cells from blood. The cell subset or site label, as the study defines it: naive T cells, CD45RA high CD27+.

The sequenced DNA is TGTGCCAGCAGCCAAGTTCCGGGATCCTATGGCTACACCTTC. The resulting protein is CASSQVPGSYGYTF. The sequence links TRBV3-1 to TRBJ1-2; the D gene is unclear. For CDR1 and CDR2, the germline V gene (reference sequence) lists LGHDT and YNNKEL. Trimming at the junction amounts to 1 base on V and 4 bases on J, and the germline ends lie 10 bases apart. The CDR3 measures 14 amino acids from cysteine to phenylalanine. Only the CDR3 DNA stays, 42 bases, in frame from base 1.